This section outlines one TCR beta chain sequence together with its context. Its specific antigen is unknown. Per-base qualities were not stored, and no clone one base away is much larger. Receptor amplification or capture employed RACE. Sequencing was performed on a NextSeq 500. Library preparation attached unique molecular identifiers to individual cDNA molecules for quantitative, reproducible TCR counting. Both TCR alpha and TCR beta chains were sequenced from each blood RNA sample. As for the authors' bioinformatics: Samples had a median of roughly 91,000 TCRs, with a range from roughly 23,224 to 750,000. The Decombinator software suite was used to annotate the V, J and CDR3 of the TCR reads. Every sample was subsampled to the same number of TCRs (28,000) for the PS versus PT1 abundance plots. Expanded TCRs were defined as absent before sensitization and observed at least eight times at the 2-week time point. TCRdb redid the processing of the public reads, applying fastp at Q25 and MiXCR, and retained in-frame beta chains. Rows are combined by CDR3 protein, so each entry shows the most common genes and DNA. In this record, the V and J calls reflect TCRdb's handling and not the investigators' own analysis. The sample table lists more than 90,000 distinct CDR3 sequences, roughly 10% of them with a count of one. The ten largest clones capture more than 3% of the sample.

These data belong to a study of human T cells and chemical hapten exposure listed by TCRdb under 2021. Background on the whole study: For sensitization, 2% DPC in acetone was applied to a roughly 2 cm by roughly 2 cm area of upper inner arm skin. Patch tests used Finn chambers with 0.01% DPC on the upper back, scored after 6 days by International Contact Dermatitis Research Group standards. About 27 alopecia patients gave blood for TCR sequencing at one to four time points (pre-sensitization, 2, 6 and 24 weeks). Throughout the study period of 20 to 30 weeks, patients also received therapeutic DPC doses to the scalp every week. The mostly female patient cohort included alopecia areata with under or over 50% scalp involvement, alopecia totalis and alopecia universalis. Peripheral blood TCR repertoire changes were tracked in vivo in alopecia patients during primary and secondary sensitization to the hapten diphenylcyclopropenone (DPC). Libraries were combined into a pool for sequencing, and differences in TCR yield between samples came mainly from small differences in library volumes within the pool. Blood samples were taken from patients before sensitization (week 0) and at 2, 6 and about 24 weeks after DPC sensitization. What the study reported, not specific to this receptor: Patch test score correlated positively with the number of PT1 expanded TCRs, reaching significance at thresholds 8, 16 and 32 but not at 4. Alopecia, a presumed autoimmune disease, was present in all patients, so the immune response of the patients might differ from that of healthy individuals. No change with DPC sensitization was found in the number of TCRs above 1 in 1000 frequency, and no evidence of global repertoire structure alterations was found. Expanded TCRs formed significantly more large CDR3 similarity clusters than pre-sensitization or healthy control sets, consistent with antigen-driven responses. After repeated subsampling, the strength of the expansion versus patch-test correlation and the threshold at which it became significant changed.

Here V drops 4 bases and J drops 3 bases, and the junction holds 12 bases not matched to any gene. The germline V gene encodes CDR1 SGHTA and CDR2 FQGNSA. CDR3 length: 17 amino acids, cysteine to phenylalanine. Left in the record is the CDR3 DNA by itself, 51 bases read in frame from the first base. The time point tag for this specimen amounts to: patch test 2, 6 weeks after DPC sensitization. The sample's treatment or condition label, in plain terms: therapeutic diphenylcyclopropenone sensitization with weekly scalp DPC. At each patch-test visit, blood was drawn before the patch test was applied. Eligible patients were aged 18 to 70, diagnosed with alopecia, deemed suitable for DPC therapy, and excluded if pregnant. Unfractionated whole blood was collected in Tempus Blood RNA tubes, and total RNA was extracted from that blood.

The sequence links TRBV7-2 to TRBJ2-3; TRBD2 aligns with 8 central bases. The TCR sequence derives from a woman aged 40-49 years with alopecia areata. Some clones in this sample may be carry-over from other donors' samples. The specimen was whole blood, collected in connection with sensitization to the hapten diphenylcyclopropenone (DPC). The nucleotide sequence is given as TGTGCCAGCAGCTCTGGACAGCGGGGGCCTATTACAGATACGCAGTATTTT. This translates into CASSSGQRGPITDTQYF. Joined to the reference TRBV7-2 and TRBJ2-3 proteins, this CDR3 gives the full variable domain: GAGVSQSPSNKVTEKGKDVELRCDPISGHTALYWYRQSLGQGLEFLIYFQGNSAPDKSGLPSDRFSAERTGGSVSTLTIQRTQQEDSAVYLCASSSGQRGPITDTQYFGPGTRLTVL.